The following is a T cell receptor beta chain sequence with its context. V was clipped by 4 bases and J by 4 bases, with 13 bases between them. The CDR3 loop spans 13 amino acids. Germline V gene data show CDR1 as GTSNPN and CDR2 as SVGIG (reference sequence). This specimen belongs to a study of OX40 agonist ivuxolimab in advanced cancers. Produced via immunoSEQ multiplex PCR; TCRdb's table is partial and in-frame only. The top ten clones hold roughly 7.3% of a sample with 44,000 or so clones, more than 70% of them seen once. The V gene is TRBV30, the J gene TRBJ1-1; D perhaps matches TRBD1 (6 bases). The TCR sequence derives from an adult with an advanced solid tumor such as melanoma, head and neck, liver or kidney cancer. The sample in question was CD4+ or CD8+ T cells sorted from blood, obtained in a trial of the OX40 agonist ivuxolimab. CDR3 sequence (DNA): TGTGCCTGGACCAGGGGAGGGCTCACTGAAGCTTTCTTT. This gives the protein CAWTRGGLTEAFF.